This T cell receptor (beta chain) was observed in a study of glioma-infiltrating T cells. Study-wide findings and caveats: Very few CDR3 sequences were shared between tissue and blood. Above-expected tissue-blood divergence occurred in all gliomas, most in low-grade ones.

The CDR3 is 15 amino acids. CDR1 MNHEY and CDR2 SMNVEV come from the germline V gene (reference sequence). Using RNA template, CDR3s of TCR alpha and beta were amplified with iRepertoire arm-PCR. Tissue mRNA or PBMC total RNA, about 90-450 ng, went into one-step reverse transcription and amplification. TCRdb re-called the multiplex PCR reads with MiXCR, one entry per CDR3 protein. The sample has about 180,000 distinct CDR3 sequences, under 55% seen once. On this clonotype itself: Its antigen is currently unknown.

The rearrangement uses TRBV27 and TRBJ1-4; perhaps TRBD1 as D (6 bases). The TCR sequence derives from a human donor with low-grade glioma or glioblastoma, undergoing nonglioma brain surgery, or in good health (not recorded which). The sequenced sample consisted of glioma tissue, nonneoplastic brain tissue, or PBMCs (not recorded which). CDR3 region: CVSSLFDRSTEKLFF. The DNA of the CDR3 is TGTGTTAGCAGTTTATTCGACAGGTCTACTGAAAAACTGTTTTTT.